One sample yielded the 4 T cell receptor beta chains listed below, sequenced in a study of Ad26.COV2.S vaccination and SARS-CoV-2 variants. Using immunoSEQ multiplex PCR, the repertoire was profiled, and TCRdb retains in-frame clones only, with some absent. The table shows about 480,000 clones, with roughly 89% occurring only once. Treatment meaning: some 20 received Ad26.COV2.S at low or high dose, single or two shots; roughly five received placebo; per-sample allocation not given. Sampling took place 63 days after the first vaccine or placebo injection. The specimen was peripheral blood, collected in a trial of Ad26.COV2.S vaccine versus placebo. The receptors derive from a person aged 18 to 59 who received the Ad26.COV2.S COVID-19 vaccine or a placebo.

This clone occurred a few times. The chain uses TRBV7-3 and TRBJ1-6; no clear D. The CDR3 has 13 amino acids. Germline lookup yields CDR1 SGHTA and CDR2 FQGTGA. Trimming stripped 4 bases from V and 7 bases from J, with 8 bases between. The CDR3 sequence is CASSSGANSPLHF. The CDR3 bases are TGTGCCAGCAGCTCCGGAGCCAATTCACCCCTCCACTTT.

This clone has only a few counts. This chain uses TRBV9 with TRBJ2-2; D gene unclear. The CDR3 runs to 14 residues. The V and J ends lost 1 base and 0 bases respectively, with 4 bases between them. Germline assignment: CDR1 SGDLS and CDR2 YYNGEE. CDR3 DNA sequence: TGTGCCAGCAGCGTACTGTCGAACACCGGGGAGCTGTTTTTT. Translated, it gives CASSVLSNTGELFF.

This chain joins TRBV15 and TRBJ2-3; D is undetermined. V lost 4 bases and J 0 bases, leaving 11 bases between the germline ends. CDR1 and CDR2 (germline): LNHNV, YYDKDF (reference sequence). The CDR3 spans 15 residues. CDR3 sequence: CATSKAGISTDTQYF. Written as DNA, the CDR3 is TGTGCCACCAGCAAGGCAGGAATTAGCACAGATACGCAGTATTTT.

This clone occurred once. The chain recombines TRBV30 with TRBJ1-2; maybe TRBD1 (5 bases). Trimming removed 0 bases at V and 4 bases at J, with 9 bases between. From germline, CDR1 is GTSNPN and CDR2 SVGIG (reference sequence). The CDR3 runs to 13 residues. CDR3 DNA: TGTGCCTGGAGTGTAACGCAGGGCTATGGCTACACCTTC. Its protein is CAWSVTQGYGYTF.